This T cell receptor beta chain comes out of a study of blood T cell repertoires in COVID-19. Study in general: Collection of acute and convalescent COVID-19 samples took place in the United States, Italy and Spain.

V gave up 3 bases and J gave up 8 bases, with 10 bases separating them. Germline CDR1 LGHDT, CDR2 YNNKEL (reference sequence). The CDR3 has 12 residues. Study processing details: Reference gene primer amplification yielded estimated nucleated cell counts. The table came from immunoSEQ multiplex PCR; TCRdb's copy has only in-frame clones and leaves some out. The V and J calls and clone size come from that table; D and trimming were worked out from the DNA. The sample has approximately 50,000 clones, under 90% seen once; the top ten hold 7.5% to 10%. The chain carries TRBV3-1 (or the pseudogene TRBV3-2) and TRBJ1-2; D possibly corresponds to TRBD1 (6 bases). Sequencing was performed on peripheral blood. The TCR originated in a man at least 80 years old with active or convalescent COVID-19. The CDR3, as DNA: TGTGCCAGCAGCCAGGGGGCTCGGGGCTACACCTTC. Translating gives CASSQGARGYTF.